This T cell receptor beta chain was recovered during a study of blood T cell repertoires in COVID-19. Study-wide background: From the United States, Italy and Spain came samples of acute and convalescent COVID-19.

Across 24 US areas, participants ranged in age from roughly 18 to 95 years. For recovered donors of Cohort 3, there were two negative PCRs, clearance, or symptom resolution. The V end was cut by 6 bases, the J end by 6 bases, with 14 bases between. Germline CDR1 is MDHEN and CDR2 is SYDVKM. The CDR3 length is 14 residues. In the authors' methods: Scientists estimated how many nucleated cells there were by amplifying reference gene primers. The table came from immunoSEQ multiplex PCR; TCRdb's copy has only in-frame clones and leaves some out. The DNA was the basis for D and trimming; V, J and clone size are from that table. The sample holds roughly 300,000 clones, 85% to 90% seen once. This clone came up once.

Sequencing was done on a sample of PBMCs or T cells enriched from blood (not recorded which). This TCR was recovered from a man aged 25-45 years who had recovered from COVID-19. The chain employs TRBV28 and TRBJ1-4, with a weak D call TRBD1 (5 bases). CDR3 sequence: CASRRQIWDEKLFF. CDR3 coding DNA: TGTGCCAGCAGGAGACAGATCTGGGATGAAAAACTGTTTTTT.